The T cell receptor (beta chain) under discussion was sequenced for a study of shared clonotypes between healthy human individuals. The sorted-subset replicate PCRs were given 200 ng DNA, which is roughly 30,000 T cell genomes. TCRdb keeps only in-frame clones here, not all; method: immunoSEQ multiplex PCR. The table shows about 1 million clones, with roughly 75% occurring only once. V shed 1 base, J shed 7 bases, and the junction held 5 bases outside the gene matches. CDR1 is LNHDA and CDR2 is SQIVND in the germline V gene (reference sequence). The CDR3 covers 15 residues. This sequence was found in a man aged 18 to 29 in good health. V is TRBV19 and J is TRBJ2-4; TRBD1 matches 9 bases. Sequenced input: memory CD4+ T cells sorted from blood. Regarding subset: CD45RA-negative fraction. The CDR3 DNA is TGTGCCAGTAGTATAGGCACAGGGGGCGTGAACATTCAGTACTTC. Its translation: CASSIGTGGVNIQYF.